This T cell receptor (beta chain) was found in a study of blood T cells in healthy people across ages. Study-wide findings and caveats: It was held that diversity estimates obtained from one million T cells represented underestimates.

Through a sample-barcoded 5' primer and a J-beta primer mix, a second PCR was run for about 6 to 11 cycles. TCRdb reprocessed the 5' RACE reads via MiXCR and lists one record per CDR3 protein. The sample shows over 1,200,000 distinct CDR3 sequences, roughly 64% of them seen only once. Germline CDR1 is MGHRA and CDR2 is YSYEKL. V lost 5 bases to trimming and J lost 2 bases, with 9 bases between them. The CDR3 has 13 residues. The sample holds a few counts of this clonotype. Its cognate antigen is unknown. Sequenced: blood. The rearrangement links TRBV4-1 to TRBJ1-1; tentative D call: TRBD1 (5 bases). This TCR derives from a man younger than 35 in good health. The CDR3 DNA is TGCGCCAGCAGCATAAGGGGAAACACTGAAGCTTTCTTT. Its translation: CASSIRGNTEAFF.